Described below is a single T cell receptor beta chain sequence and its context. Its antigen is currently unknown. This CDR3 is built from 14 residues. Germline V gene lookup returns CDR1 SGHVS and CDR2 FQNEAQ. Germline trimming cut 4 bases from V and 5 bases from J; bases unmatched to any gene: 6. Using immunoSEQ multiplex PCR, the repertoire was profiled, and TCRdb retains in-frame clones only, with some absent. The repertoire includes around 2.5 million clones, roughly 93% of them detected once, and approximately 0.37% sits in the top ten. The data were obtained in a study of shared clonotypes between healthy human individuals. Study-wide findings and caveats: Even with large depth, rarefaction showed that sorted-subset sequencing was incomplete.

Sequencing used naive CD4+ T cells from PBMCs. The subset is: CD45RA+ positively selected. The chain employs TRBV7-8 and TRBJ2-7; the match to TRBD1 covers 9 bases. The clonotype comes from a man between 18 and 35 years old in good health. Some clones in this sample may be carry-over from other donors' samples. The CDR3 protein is CASSSRTGVHEQYF. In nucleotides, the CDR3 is TGTGCCAGCAGCTCGCGGACAGGGGTCCACGAGCAGTACTTC. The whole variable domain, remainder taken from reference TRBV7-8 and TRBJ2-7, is GAGVSQSPRYKVAKRGQDVALRCDPISGHVSLFWYQQALGQGPEFLTYFQNEAQLDKSGLPSDRFFAERPEGSVSTLKIQRTQQEDSAVYLCASSSRTGVHEQYFGPGTRLTVT.